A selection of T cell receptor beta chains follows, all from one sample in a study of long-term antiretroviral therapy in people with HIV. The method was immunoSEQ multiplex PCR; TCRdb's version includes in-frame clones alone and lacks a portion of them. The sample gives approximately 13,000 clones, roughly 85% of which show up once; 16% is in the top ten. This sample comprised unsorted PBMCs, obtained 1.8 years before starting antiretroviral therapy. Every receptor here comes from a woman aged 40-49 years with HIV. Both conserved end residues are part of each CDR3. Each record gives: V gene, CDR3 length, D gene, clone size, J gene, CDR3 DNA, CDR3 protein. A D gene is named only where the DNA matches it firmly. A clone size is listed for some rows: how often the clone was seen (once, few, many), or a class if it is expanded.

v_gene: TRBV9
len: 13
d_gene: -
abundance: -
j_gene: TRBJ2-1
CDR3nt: TGTGCCAGCAGCACCGGGACGCCCAATGAGCAGTTCTTC
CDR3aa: CASSTGTPNEQFF

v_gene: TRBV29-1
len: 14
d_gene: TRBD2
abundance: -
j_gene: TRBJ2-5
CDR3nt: TGCAGCGCGACGGGACTAGGGGTGGTAGAGACCCAGTACTTC
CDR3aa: CSATGLGVVETQYF

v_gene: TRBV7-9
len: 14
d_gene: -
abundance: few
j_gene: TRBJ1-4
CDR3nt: TGTGCCAGCAGCACCACTGCAACTAATGAAAAACTGTTTTTT
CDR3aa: CASSTTATNEKLFF

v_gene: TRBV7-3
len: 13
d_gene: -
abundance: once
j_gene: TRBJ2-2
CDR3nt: TGTGCCAGCAGCCCGCGACAGTCCGGGGAGCTGTTTTTT
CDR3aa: CASSPRQSGELFF

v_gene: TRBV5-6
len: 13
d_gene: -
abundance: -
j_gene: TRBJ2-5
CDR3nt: TGTGCCAGCGGCCAGGGGCCCCAGGAGACCCAGTACTTC
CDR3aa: CASGQGPQETQYF

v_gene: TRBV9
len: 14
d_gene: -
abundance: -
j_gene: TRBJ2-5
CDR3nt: TGTGCCAGCAGCGAGAGCCGGGGTAAAGAGACCCAGTACTTC
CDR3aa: CASSESRGKETQYF

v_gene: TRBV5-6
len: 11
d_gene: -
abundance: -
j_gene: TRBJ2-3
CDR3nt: TGTGCCAGCAGCTTTACAGATACGCAGTATTTT
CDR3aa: CASSFTDTQYF

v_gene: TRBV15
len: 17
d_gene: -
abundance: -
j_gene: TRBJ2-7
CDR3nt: TGTGCCACCAGCAGTCGACAGCACGGTTGGGTCTCCTACGAGCAGTACTTC
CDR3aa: CATSSRQHGWVSYEQYF

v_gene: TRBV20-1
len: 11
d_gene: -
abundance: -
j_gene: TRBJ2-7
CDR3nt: TGCAGTGCAAGGCAGGGAAACGAGCAGTACTTC
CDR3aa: CSARQGNEQYF

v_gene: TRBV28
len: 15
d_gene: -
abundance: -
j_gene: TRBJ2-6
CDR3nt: TGTGCCAGCAGCCGACCATACTCTGGGGCCAACGTCCTGACTTTC
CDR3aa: CASSRPYSGANVLTF

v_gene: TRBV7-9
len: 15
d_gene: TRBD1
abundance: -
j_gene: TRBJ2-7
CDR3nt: TGTGCCAGCAGCTTATTAAGACAGGGGGCCTACGAGCAGTACTTC
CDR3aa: CASSLLRQGAYEQYF

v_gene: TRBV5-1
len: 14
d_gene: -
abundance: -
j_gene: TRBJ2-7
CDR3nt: TGCGCCAGCAGCTTGGGATTGGGCTCCTACGAGCAGTACTTC
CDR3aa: CASSLGLGSYEQYF

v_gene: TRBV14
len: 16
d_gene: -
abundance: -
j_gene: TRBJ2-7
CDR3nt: TGTGCCAGCAGCCAAGTAGCCCCAGGGAACCCCTACGAGCAGTACTTC
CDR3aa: CASSQVAPGNPYEQYF

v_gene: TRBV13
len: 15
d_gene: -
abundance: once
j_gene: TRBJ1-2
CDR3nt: TGTGCCAGCAGCTTAGGCCTACGGGGAAGCTATGGCTACACCTTC
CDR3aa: CASSLGLRGSYGYTF

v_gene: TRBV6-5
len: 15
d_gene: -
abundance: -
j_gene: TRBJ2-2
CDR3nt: TGTGCTACTTCCCGCCAAGTCTCGAACACCGGGGAGCTGTTTTTT
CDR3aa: CATSRQVSNTGELFF

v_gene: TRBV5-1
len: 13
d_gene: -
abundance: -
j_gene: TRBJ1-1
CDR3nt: TGCGCCAGCAGCTTGTATGGGTCTACTGAAGCTTTCTTT
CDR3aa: CASSLYGSTEAFF

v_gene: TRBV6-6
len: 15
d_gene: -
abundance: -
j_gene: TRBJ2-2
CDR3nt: TGTGCCAGCAGTTACCGGGACACCCACACCGGGGAGCTGTTTTTT
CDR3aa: CASSYRDTHTGELFF

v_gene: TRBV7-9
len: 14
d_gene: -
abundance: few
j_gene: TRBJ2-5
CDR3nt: TGTGCCAGCAGCTCGGACACTGGGGTAGAGACCCAGTACTTC
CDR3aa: CASSSDTGVETQYF

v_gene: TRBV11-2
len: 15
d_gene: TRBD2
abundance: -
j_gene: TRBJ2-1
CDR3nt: TGTGCCAGCAGCCTCTCTAGCGGGAGGTTCGATGAGCAGTTCTTC
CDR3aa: CASSLSSGRFDEQFF

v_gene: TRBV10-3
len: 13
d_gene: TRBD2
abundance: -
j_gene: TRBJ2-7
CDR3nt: TGTGCCAACAGCGGAACTAGCGGGAGCGAGCAGTACTTC
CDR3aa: CANSGTSGSEQYF

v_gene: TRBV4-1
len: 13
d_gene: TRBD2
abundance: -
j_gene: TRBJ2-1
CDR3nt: TGCGCCAGCAGCCAAGGGGGGGGGAATGAGCAGTTCTTC
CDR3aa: CASSQGGGNEQFF

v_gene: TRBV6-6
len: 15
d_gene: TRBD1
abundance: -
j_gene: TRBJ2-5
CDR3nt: TGTGCCAGCAGTCGACCGGGACAGGGTGGAGAGACCCAGTACTTC
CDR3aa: CASSRPGQGGETQYF

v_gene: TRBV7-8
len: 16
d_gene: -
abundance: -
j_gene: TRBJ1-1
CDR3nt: TGTGCCACCACACCCCGCCTATCTATGGCGAACACTGAAGCTTTCTTT
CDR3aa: CATTPRLSMANTEAFF

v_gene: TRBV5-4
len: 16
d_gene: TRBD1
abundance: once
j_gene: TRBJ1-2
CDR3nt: TGTGCCAGCAGGCCCGGGACAGGGTCCATCTATGCTGGCTACACCTTC
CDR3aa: CASRPGTGSIYAGYTF

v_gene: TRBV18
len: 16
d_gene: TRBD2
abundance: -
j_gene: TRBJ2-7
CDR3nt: TGTGCCAGCTCTCCGACTAGCGGAGCCTTGTCCTACGAGCAGTACTTC
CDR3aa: CASSPTSGALSYEQYF

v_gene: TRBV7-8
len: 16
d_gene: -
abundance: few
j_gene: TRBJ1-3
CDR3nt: TGTGCCAGCAGCCGAGATCGGGGGAGCACTGGAAACACCATATATTTT
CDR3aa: CASSRDRGSTGNTIYF

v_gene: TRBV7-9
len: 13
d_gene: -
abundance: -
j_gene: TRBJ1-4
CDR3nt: TGTGCCAGCAGCTTGGACGTGTATGAAAAACTGTTTTTT
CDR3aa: CASSLDVYEKLFF

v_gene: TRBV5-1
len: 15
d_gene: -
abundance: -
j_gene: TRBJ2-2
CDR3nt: TGCGCCAGCAGCGCGACCTTGTCGAACACCGGGGAGCTGTTTTTT
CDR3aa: CASSATLSNTGELFF

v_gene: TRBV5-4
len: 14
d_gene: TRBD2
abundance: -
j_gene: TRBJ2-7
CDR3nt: TGTGCCAGCAGCACCGCTAGCGGGGGTTACGAGCAGTACTTC
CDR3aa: CASSTASGGYEQYF

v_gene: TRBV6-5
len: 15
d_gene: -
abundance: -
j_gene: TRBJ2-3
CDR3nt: TGTGCCAGCACCCGTAGGGGCGGGAGCACAGATACGCAGTATTTT
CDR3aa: CASTRRGGSTDTQYF

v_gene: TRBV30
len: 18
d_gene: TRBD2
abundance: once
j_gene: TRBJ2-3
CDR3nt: TGTGCCTGGAGTGTTAAGACGGGACTAGCGGGCCTCACAGATACGCAGTATTTT
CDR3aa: CAWSVKTGLAGLTDTQYF

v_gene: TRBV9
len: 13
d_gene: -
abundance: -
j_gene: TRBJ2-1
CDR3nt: TGTGCCAGCAGCGTAGAAGGGGTCAATGAGCAGTTCTTC
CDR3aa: CASSVEGVNEQFF

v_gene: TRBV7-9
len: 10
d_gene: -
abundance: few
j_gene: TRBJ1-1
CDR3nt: TGTGCCAGCAGCTTTACTGAAGCTTTCTTT
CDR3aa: CASSFTEAFF

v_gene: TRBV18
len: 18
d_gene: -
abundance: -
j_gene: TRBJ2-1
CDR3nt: TGTGCCAGCTCACCACCGGGCCTTAAGACAGGAACCCCTAATGAGCAGTTCTTC
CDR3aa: CASSPPGLKTGTPNEQFF

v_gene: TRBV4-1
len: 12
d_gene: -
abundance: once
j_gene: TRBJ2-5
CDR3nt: TGCGCCAGCAGCCAAGATCGGGAGACCCAGTACTTC
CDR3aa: CASSQDRETQYF

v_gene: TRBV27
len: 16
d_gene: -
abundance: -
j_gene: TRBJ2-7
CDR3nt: TGTGCCAGCAGTTATTCGGCGGAGCTTACCACCTACGAGCAGTACTTC
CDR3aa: CASSYSAELTTYEQYF

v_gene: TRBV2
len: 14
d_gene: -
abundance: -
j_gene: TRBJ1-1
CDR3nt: TGTGCCAGCAGTGATAGACAAACGAACACTGAAGCTTTCTTT
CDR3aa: CASSDRQTNTEAFF

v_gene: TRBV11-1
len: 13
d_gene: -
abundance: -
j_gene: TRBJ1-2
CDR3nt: TGTGCCAGCAGCTTAGATATCGATTATGGCTACACCTTC
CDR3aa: CASSLDIDYGYTF

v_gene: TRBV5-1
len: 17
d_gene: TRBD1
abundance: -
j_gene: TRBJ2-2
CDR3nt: TGCGCCAGCAGCTCGACCGGGACAGGTTATTACACCGGGGAGCTGTTTTTT
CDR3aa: CASSSTGTGYYTGELFF

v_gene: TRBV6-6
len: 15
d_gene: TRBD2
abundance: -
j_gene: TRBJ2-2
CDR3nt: TGTGCCAGCAGCCAAGGGCGGGAGCTGATCGGGGAGCTGTTTTTT
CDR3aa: CASSQGRELIGELFF

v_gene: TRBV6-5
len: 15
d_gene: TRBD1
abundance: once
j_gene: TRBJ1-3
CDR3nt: TGTGCCAGCAGTTACTCGAGGGACAGCAAAAACACCATATATTTT
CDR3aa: CASSYSRDSKNTIYF

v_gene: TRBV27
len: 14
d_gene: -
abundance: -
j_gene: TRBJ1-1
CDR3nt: TGTGCCAGCAGGGGAGGGAACTCCGGACCTGAAGCTTTCTTT
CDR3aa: CASRGGNSGPEAFF